The sequence of this T cell receptor beta chain was determined in a study of blood T cell repertoires in COVID-19. Study summary: Specimens from acute and convalescent COVID-19 originated in the United States, Italy and Spain.

Authors' data handling: How many nucleated cells were present was estimated from reference gene primer amplification. Sequencing used immunoSEQ multiplex PCR; TCRdb keeps in-frame clones, though not all of them. V and J calls plus clone size are reproduced from that table; the DNA served to infer D and trimming. Of 280,000 or so clones in the sample, approximately 81% were seen once. Across over 20 US areas, participants ranged in age from roughly 18 to 89 years. This sequence was found in a woman between 50 and 59 years old who had recovered from COVID-19. The material sequenced was PBMCs or T cells enriched from blood (not recorded which).

The CDR3 region is CASSEGQGWTEAFF. CDR3 DNA: TGTGCCAGCAGTGAAGGACAGGGTTGGACTGAAGCTTTCTTT. The chain is built from TRBV25-1 and TRBJ1-1, with 8 bases fitting TRBD1. Germline loops: CDR1 MGHDK, CDR2 SYGVNS. This CDR3 has 14 residues. Unmatched junction bases numbered 4, after V lost 2 bases and J lost 5 bases.